Each of the 16 T cell receptor beta chains below was sequenced from the same sample in a study of CD8+ T cells in alopecia areata listed by TCRdb under 2018. The method was the immunoSEQ multiplex PCR assay. RNA was extracted from all samples and reverse transcribed into cDNA as template for TCR sequencing. The table comes from immuneACCESS by way of TCRdb, which keeps in-frame sequences with V and J called. Part of the clones is missing from these tables; in studies checked, under half for an unresolved V gene and the rest for unknown reasons. The sample records approximately 150,000 clones, 55% of which are singletons. Around 5% of the sample comes from the top ten. The sequencing input was CD4+ T cells sorted from blood. The receptors originated from a human donor in good health.

This chain joins TRBV2 and TRBJ2-7, with 10 nucleotides matching TRBD2. V lost 4 bases, J lost 7 bases, and 4 bases stayed unmatched. Germline assignment: CDR1 SNHLY and CDR2 FYNNEI. This CDR3 is 13 amino acids long. CDR3: CASSASGSGEQYF. The CDR3 DNA sequence: TGTGCCAGCAGTGCTAGCGGGAGTGGAGAGCAGTACTTC.

V gene TRBV29-1 combines with J gene TRBJ2-5; D call uncertain. V was trimmed by 0 bases and J by 0 bases, leaving 5 bases between them. CDR1 is SQVTM and CDR2 is ANQGSEA in the germline V gene. CDR3 size: 13 residues. CDR3: CSVEDTHQETQYF. In DNA, the CDR3 is TGCAGCGTTGAAGACACTCACCAAGAGACCCAGTACTTC.

This clone has just a few counts. This chain joins TRBV28 and TRBJ2-7; D unclear. The CDR3 contains 15 residues. The ends were cut back, 0 bases at V and 1 base at J, with 10 bases in the middle. The germline V gene encodes CDR1 MDHEN and CDR2 SYDVKM. This CDR3 reads CASSLWRLGSYEQYF. CDR3 coding DNA: TGTGCCAGCAGTTTATGGCGACTCGGGTCCTACGAGCAGTACTTC.

V is TRBV6-6 and J is TRBJ2-2; perhaps TRBD1 as D (6 bases). The V gene's germline CDR1 is MNHNY and CDR2 SVGAGI (reference sequence). Trimming shortened V by 7 bases and J by 5 bases, and 11 bases separated the two germline ends. The CDR3 extends over 13 amino acids. CDR3 nucleotides: TGTGCCAGCACCTACAGGGAAACCGGGGAGCTGTTTTTT. Translated, it gives CASTYRETGELFF.

The chain uses TRBV11-2 and TRBJ2-7; no definite D call. This CDR3 is built from 14 residues. Germline V CDR1 and CDR2: SGHAT, FQNNGV. The V end was cut by 7 bases, the J end by 0 bases, with 13 bases between. The CDR3 DNA reads TGTGCCAGCACCCTTAGGCGGAACTCCTACGAGCAGTACTTC. As protein: CASTLRRNSYEQYF.

This clone was observed once. This chain connects TRBV5-1 to TRBJ1-2, with 8 bases fitting TRBD1. Germline V gene data show CDR1 as SGHRS and CDR2 as YFSETQ. This CDR3 has 16 residues. The V gene end was trimmed by 4 bases and the J gene end by 0 bases; junction bases not matched to a gene: 8. Written as DNA, the CDR3 is TGCGCCAGCAGCCCGGAAACAGGGGGAGCTAACTATGGCTACACCTTC. It is translated as CASSPETGGANYGYTF.

The chain joins TRBV19 to TRBJ2-7; 8 bases are shared with TRBD2. The CDR3 loop spans 15 amino acids. Germline V gene sequence: CDR1 LNHDA, CDR2 SQIVND (reference sequence). Germline trimming cut 3 bases from V and 3 bases from J; bases unmatched to any gene: 7. Here the CDR3 reads CASSIAAGESYEQYF. The CDR3 DNA reads TGTGCCAGTAGTATCGCAGCGGGAGAGAGCTACGAGCAGTACTTC.

This clone has more than one count but fewer than ten. The V gene is TRBV29-1, the J gene TRBJ2-7, with 8 bases matching TRBD1. The CDR3 spans 15 residues. Germline V gene sequence: CDR1 SQVTM, CDR2 ANQGSEA. J was trimmed by 5 bases and V by 6 bases; bases with no gene match: 15. CDR3 protein: CSVGFRGPVNHEQYF. The CDR3 DNA follows: TGCAGCGTGGGTTTCAGGGGGCCCGTGAACCACGAGCAGTACTTC.

Only a few counts were recorded for this clone. The chain employs TRBV29-1 and TRBJ2-3, with D possibly matching TRBD2 (5 bases). V dropped 6 bases and J dropped 4 bases, with 14 bases sitting between them. This CDR3 contains 13 residues. The germline CDR1 and CDR2 sequences are SQVTM and ANQGSEA. The CDR3 DNA reads TGCAGCGTCGGCGGCGGGCTGGCAGATACGCAGTATTTT. This codes for CSVGGGLADTQYF.

This chain joins TRBV14 and TRBJ2-1; 10 bases align to TRBD2. From germline, CDR1 is SGHDN and CDR2 FVKESK. V was clipped by 2 bases and J by 15 bases; unmatched bases: 7. The CDR3 is 13 residues long. The CDR3 region is CASSQQQREGRFF. CDR3 nucleotides: TGTGCCAGCAGCCAACAACAGCGGGAGGGGCGGTTCTTC.

This sequence joins TRBV7-2 and TRBJ2-7, with D uncertain. This CDR3 is 15 amino acids long. CDR1 is SGHTA, CDR2 FQGNSA, per germline. Trimming left V 2 bases short and J 0 bases short, with 11 bases between. The CDR3: CASSLFRHFSYEQYF. The DNA for the CDR3 is TGTGCCAGCAGCTTATTCCGACACTTCTCCTACGAGCAGTACTTC.

The chain joins TRBV29-1 to TRBJ2-7, with TRBD2 matching 11 bases. The CDR3 is made up of 13 amino acids. V dropped 4 bases and J dropped 4; count of bases not matched to a gene: 3. Germline CDR1 reads SQVTM; CDR2 reads ANQGSEA. In nucleotides, the CDR3 is TGCAGCGTTGTGGCTAGCGGGAGGTACGAGCAGTACTTC. Amino acid sequence: CSVVASGRYEQYF.

In its sample, this clone was seen a few times. The CDR3 DNA is TGCGCCAGCAGCGAGGGGGCAGCTGTGACTGAAGCTTTCTTT. This translates into CASSEGAAVTEAFF. The chain combines TRBV5-1 with TRBJ1-1; 7 nucleotides agree with TRBD1. CDR1 SGHRS and CDR2 YFSETQ come from the germline V gene. V trimming: 4 bases; J trimming: 5 bases; junction bases outside the gene matches: 8. The CDR3 loop spans 14 amino acids.

This clone was detected a few times. The chain uses TRBV19 and TRBJ2-4; D gene unclear. Trimming cost V 5 bases and J 9 bases, with 11 bases left between them. The length of the CDR3 is 12 residues. CDR1 is LNHDA and CDR2 is SQIVND in the germline V gene (reference sequence). CDR3: CASSPPSAIQYF. In nucleotides, the CDR3 is TGTGCCAGTAGTCCTCCTTCCGCCATTCAGTACTTC. Variable domain in full (rest from reference TRBV19 and TRBJ2-4): DGGITQSPKYLFRKEGQNVTLSCEQNLNHDAMYWYRQDPGQGLRLIYYSQIVNDFQKGDIAEGYSVSREKKESFPLTVTSAQKNPTAFYLCASSPPSAIQYFGAGTRLSVL.

The chain uses TRBV29-1 and TRBJ2-7; 8 bases match TRBD1. Losses at the gene ends were 6 bases for V and 1 base for J; bases not matched to a gene: 5. Germline CDR1 and CDR2: SQVTM and ANQGSEA. The CDR3 contains 13 residues. CDR3 sequence: CSVEDRASYEQYF. The CDR3, as DNA: TGCAGCGTAGAGGACAGGGCGTCCTACGAGCAGTACTTC.

This clone was counted a few times. The rearrangement uses TRBV29-1 and TRBJ2-7; 13 bases fit TRBD2. This CDR3 is built from 15 residues. The V segment lost 4 bases and the J segment 5 bases; nucleotides outside the gene matches: 8. Germline V gene sequence: CDR1 SQVTM, CDR2 ANQGSEA. Here the CDR3 reads CSVGVLAGGPDEQYF. The DNA for the CDR3 is TGCAGCGTTGGGGTACTAGCGGGAGGGCCCGACGAGCAGTACTTC.